A selection of T cell receptor beta chains follows, all from one sample in a study of T-cell memory formation after mild COVID-19. Each CDR3 protein gets one entry after TCRdb re-called the 5' RACE reads with MiXCR. Of approximately 180,000 distinct CDR3 sequences listed, roughly 16% were seen once; the top ten hold roughly 2.1%. Source material: PBMCs or a T cell subset sorted from them (not recorded which). These receptors were collected from an adult woman who had mild COVID-19 (a few samples of this study predate the infection). Cell type and time point are not known. Each CDR3 is given with its conserved first and last residue. Fields, in order: D gene, V gene, J gene, clone size, CDR3 DNA, CDR3 protein. A D gene is named only where the DNA matches it firmly. Some rows have no size entry. The others give once, few or many, or a class for an expanded clone.

>NA|TRBV9|TRBJ2-1|NA
TGTGCCAGCAGCGTAGATTTTAGCGGCGGTGAGCAGTTCTTC
CASSVDFSGGEQFF
>NA|TRBV7-2|TRBJ1-2|few
TGTGCCAGCAGCCCCCGGGCAAACTATGGCTACACCTTC
CASSPRANYGYTF
>NA|TRBV9|TRBJ1-2|few
TGTGCCAGTTGGACAGCGAACTATGGCTACACCTTC
CASWTANYGYTF
>NA|TRBV3-1|TRBJ2-3|NA
TGTGCCAGCAGCCAAGCCCCGACCACAGATACGCAGTATTTT
CASSQAPTTDTQYF
>TRBD1|TRBV24-1|TRBJ2-1|many
TGTGCCACCAGTGATAAGACGAACAGGGGGCAGAGCTCCTACAATGAGCAGTTCTTC
CATSDKTNRGQSSYNEQFF
>NA|TRBV24-1|TRBJ1-1|few
TGTGCCACCAGTGATTTTCTGAACACTGAAGCTTTCTTT
CATSDFLNTEAFF
>NA|TRBV5-1|TRBJ2-4|NA
TGCGCCAGCAGCTTCAACAACCTAGCCAAAAACATTCAGTACTTC
CASSFNNLAKNIQYF
>TRBD2|TRBV7-9|TRBJ2-5|many
TGTGCCAGCAGCTTATGGCTAGCGGGGACGGAGACCCAGTACTTC
CASSLWLAGTETQYF
>NA|TRBV24-1|TRBJ2-7|few
TGTGCCACCAGTCCCGGGGGCGCAGGGCATTTGGAGCAGTACTTC
CATSPGGAGHLEQYF
>NA|TRBV4-2|TRBJ1-1|few
TGTGCCAGCAGCCAAGTAGTAGAGTACACTGAAGCTTTCTTT
CASSQVVEYTEAFF
>TRBD1|TRBV14|TRBJ1-2|NA
TGTGCCAGCAGCCCCCGGGACAGGGCCTTCTCCTATGGCTACACCTTC
CASSPRDRAFSYGYTF
>NA|TRBV20-1|TRBJ2-7|NA
TGCAGTGCTAGCGGCAGGCACTCCTACGAGCAGTACTTC
CSASGRHSYEQYF
>TRBD2|TRBV5-1|TRBJ2-2|NA
TGCGCCAGCAGCTTGCCGGGAGGGGACACCGGGGAGCTGTTTTTT
CASSLPGGDTGELFF
>TRBD2|TRBV5-1|TRBJ2-7|few
TGCGCCAGCAGCTGGACTAGCGGACCTCGCTACGAGCAGTACTTC
CASSWTSGPRYEQYF
>NA|TRBV19|TRBJ2-1|few
TGTGCCAGTAGTACGGACAGAATCTCCTACAATGAGCAGTTCTTC
CASSTDRISYNEQFF
>TRBD1|TRBV5-5|TRBJ2-7|NA
TGTGCCAGCAGCTCATGGACAGGGATCTACGAGCAGTACTTC
CASSSWTGIYEQYF
>NA|TRBV4-2|TRBJ2-2|NA
TGTGCCAGCAGTTCGAGTACCGGCACCGGGGAGCTGTTTTTT
CASSSSTGTGELFF
>TRBD2|TRBV7-3|TRBJ2-3|NA
TGTGCCAGCAGCCTAACTAGCGGGAAGGATACGCAGTATTTT
CASSLTSGKDTQYF
>TRBD1|TRBV4-1|TRBJ2-1|NA
TGCGCCAGCAGCCCTCCGGGACAGCTAAACAATGAGCAGTTCTTC
CASSPPGQLNNEQFF
>TRBD1|TRBV11-2|TRBJ2-7|few
TGTGCCAGCAGCTTAGGATCGGCCAGGGGGCACCCCGAGCAGTACTTC
CASSLGSARGHPEQYF
>NA|TRBV12-3/TRBV12-4|TRBJ2-7|NA
TGTGCCAGCAGTTGGGGGCCGGGCGAGCAGTACTTC
CASSWGPGEQYF
>TRBD1|TRBV6-2/TRBV6-3|TRBJ2-1|many
TGTGCCAGCAGTTACAGGGGACAGCCCTGGCCGTTCTTC
CASSYRGQPWPFF
>TRBD2|TRBV29-1|TRBJ2-7|NA
TGCAGCGTTGGTGCGGGAGTCGGTGGCGAGCAGTACTTC
CSVGAGVGGEQYF
>NA|TRBV5-1|TRBJ1-1|many
TGCGCCAGCAGCTTGGGGGGGGACTCTGAAGCTTTCTTT
CASSLGGDSEAFF
>NA|TRBV11-1|TRBJ2-4|NA
TGTGCCAGCAGCCCCGATGGTCAGGTGCGGTACTTC
CASSPDGQVRYF
>NA|TRBV27|TRBJ1-1|NA
TGTGCCAGCAGTCCAATTAAGCGAGCTTTCTTT
CASSPIKRAFF
>NA|TRBV12-3/TRBV12-4|TRBJ1-2|NA
TGTGCCAGCAGTTCCCTGGGGGGAGGCTACACCTTC
CASSSLGGGYTF
>TRBD1|TRBV5-1|TRBJ2-5|NA
TGCGCCAGCAGCTCCAGACAGGGGCAAGAGACCCAGTACTTC
CASSSRQGQETQYF
>TRBD2|TRBV2|TRBJ2-1|NA
TGTGCCAGCAGTGATAGCGGGGGGCGTAATGAGCAGTTCTTC
CASSDSGGRNEQFF
>NA|TRBV5-1|TRBJ2-5|many
TGCGCCAGCAGCTTGGGTCAGTCCCAAGAGACCCAGTACTTC
CASSLGQSQETQYF
>TRBD2|TRBV20-1|TRBJ2-2|few
TGCAGTGCACATACTAGCGGGAGGGGGACCGGGGAGCTGTTTTTT
CSAHTSGRGTGELFF
>TRBD1|TRBV5-1|TRBJ2-7|few
TGCGCCAGCAGCGGAACAGGGGGCTACGAGCAGTACTTC
CASSGTGGYEQYF
>TRBD2|TRBV7-2|TRBJ2-7|NA
TGTGCCAGCAGCACCCAAGCGGGAGAGGGCTACGAGCAGTACTTC
CASSTQAGEGYEQYF
>NA|TRBV15|TRBJ2-1|NA
TGTGCCACCAGCAGAGATCTGGCTAGCGTTTCTGAGCAGTTCTTC
CATSRDLASVSEQFF
>NA|TRBV27|TRBJ1-2|NA
TGTGCCAGTGGAAACGCAGGGGTGGGCTATGGCTACACCTTC
CASGNAGVGYGYTF
>NA|TRBV3-1|TRBJ1-5|NA
TGTGCCAGCAGCCAAGATGCTGGGCAGCCCCAGCATTTT
CASSQDAGQPQHF
>NA|TRBV20-1|TRBJ2-7|NA
TGCAGTGCTAGTAGCCCAGGCCACGAGCAGTACTTC
CSASSPGHEQYF
>TRBD2|TRBV12-3/TRBV12-4|TRBJ2-1|NA
TGTGCCAGCAGTCTACTAGCGGGAGAATTCAATGAGCAGTTCTTC
CASSLLAGEFNEQFF
>TRBD1|TRBV24-1|TRBJ2-2|few
TGTGCCACCAGGGGTCAGGGGGCGCCCGGTATCGGGGAGCTGTTTTTT
CATRGQGAPGIGELFF
>NA|TRBV7-3|TRBJ2-1|few
TGTGCCAGCTCTAAGGAACCTTCGAATGAGCAGTTCTTC
CASSKEPSNEQFF
>NA|TRBV12-3/TRBV12-4|TRBJ2-2|NA
TGTGCCAGCAGTTTTTTTGACACCGGGGAGCTGTTTTTT
CASSFFDTGELFF
>NA|TRBV3-1|TRBJ2-1|few
TGTGCCAGCAGCCAATCAACAGGGAATGAGCAGTTCTTC
CASSQSTGNEQFF
>TRBD1|TRBV24-1|TRBJ2-2|many
TGTGCCACCAGTGACCCCGCCGGGACAGTCAGGTTTGGCACCGGGGAGCTGTTTTTT
CATSDPAGTVRFGTGELFF
>NA|TRBV2|TRBJ2-7|NA
TGTGCCAGCACGGACTGGAGCTCCTACGAGCAGTACTTC
CASTDWSSYEQYF
>NA|TRBV4-3|TRBJ1-6|NA
TGCGCCAGCAGCAAGGCGAGCTCCTATAATTCACCCCTCCACTTT
CASSKASSYNSPLHF
>NA|TRBV24-1|TRBJ2-3|NA
TGTGCCACCAGTGAGCCCGGGACGGCTAGCACAGATACGCAGTATTTT
CATSEPGTASTDTQYF
>TRBD1|TRBV29-1|TRBJ1-1|NA
TGCACCGCAGGGGGGGCGAACACTGAAGCTTTCTTT
CTAGGANTEAFF
>NA|TRBV12-3/TRBV12-4|TRBJ2-3|many
TGTGCCAGCAGCTTAGGAGGGGCAGATACGCAGTATTTT
CASSLGGADTQYF
>NA|TRBV7-9|TRBJ2-1|few
TGTGCCAGCAGCGGGCTTTGGAATGAGCAGTTCTTC
CASSGLWNEQFF
>NA|TRBV12-3/TRBV12-4|TRBJ2-7|NA
TGTGCCAGCAGAGGGATGTCGCTGGACTTC
CASRGMSLDF
>TRBD2|TRBV20-1|TRBJ2-7|few
TGCAGTGCCCCACTAGCGGGAAAGACCTACGAGCAGTACTTC
CSAPLAGKTYEQYF
>TRBD1|TRBV30|TRBJ2-2|NA
TGTGCCTGGAGTGTACCAGGGACAGTGAACACCGGGGAGCTGTTTTTT
CAWSVPGTVNTGELFF
>NA|TRBV9|TRBJ2-7|NA
TGTGCCAGCAGCGAGCGGGACAGGGAGCAGTACTTC
CASSERDREQYF
>TRBD2|TRBV7-6|TRBJ2-1|few
TGTGCCAGCAGCTTAGTGGCTAGCGGGAGTAACGAGCAGTTCTTC
CASSLVASGSNEQFF
>NA|TRBV18|TRBJ2-1|few
TGTGCCAGCTCACCAGGTTGGACGGGGAGCTCCTACAATGAGCAGTTCTTC
CASSPGWTGSSYNEQFF
>NA|TRBV7-2|TRBJ1-2|NA
TGTGCCAGCAGCTTTAGCGTGGGGCCCGGCTACACCTTC
CASSFSVGPGYTF
>TRBD2|TRBV2|TRBJ2-3|few
TGTGCCAGCAATGTAGCGGGGGGCAGCACAGATACGCAGTATTTT
CASNVAGGSTDTQYF
>NA|TRBV5-1|TRBJ1-4|few
TGCGCCAGCAGCTTGGTGGGAGATGAAAAACTGTTTTTT
CASSLVGDEKLFF